This paragraph reports one T cell receptor (beta chain). The antigen it recognizes is unknown. Qualities for individual bases were not recorded, and no much larger clone is one base off. This entry comes from a study of PD-1 blockade in classical Hodgkin lymphoma (dated by TCRdb to 2018 to 2021). In the study overall: Nivolumab dosing was 3 mg/kg intravenously every 2 weeks, continuing until either disease progression or unacceptable toxicity. A peripheral blood immune signature of response to PD-1 blockade in classical Hodgkin lymphoma was defined using TCR beta sequencing and CyTOF.

The time point label here, explained by the study, means: cycle 1 day 1 (C1D1), immediately before nivolumab initiation. Relapse after autologous stem cell transplantation had occurred in all trial patients, and cohorts A, B and C were distinguished by prior brentuximab vedotin exposure. The trial cohort comprised 60 or so patients with relapsed/refractory classical Hodgkin lymphoma whose best overall responses were complete response, partial response or progressive disease. In the multi-cohort phase II CheckMate 205 trial, trial patients received single-agent nivolumab. An independent review committee assessed best overall response using the 2007 International Working Group response criteria. Trial PBMCs were collected just before the start of nivolumab (C1D1) and during therapy at cycle 2 day 1 and cycle 4 day 1. After peripheral blood was drawn into 8 mL Vacutainer Cell Preparation Tubes, PBMCs were isolated by centrifugation and then cryopreserved.

Study-wide conclusions, independent of this receptor: Lower diversity was seen in patients whose nivolumab began less than 1 year after ASCT, and these patients were left out of later analyses so that immune reconstitution would not confound the results. CD4+ but not CD8+ TCR diversity rose significantly by C4D1 (p=0.0027 vs p=0.16), most apparent in complete responders (p=0.02). Baseline TCR diversity was reported as lower in newly diagnosed patients than in healthy donors, and lower still in relapsed/refractory patients. Trial patients achieving complete response had baseline diversity similar to newly diagnosed patients, whereas partial responders and progressors had significantly lower diversity. Only a single clinical trial cohort was studied, and what caused the repertoire differences, possibly disease activity or prior therapy, remained undefined.

The Qiagen DNeasy kit was used to extract genomic DNA both from unsorted PBMCs and from the negatively selected CD4+ and CD8+ fractions. Amplification of TCR beta CDR3 regions was done by immunoSEQ multiplex PCR with primers that anneal to V and J segments. A synthetic immune receptor repertoire was used to minimize amplification bias, and any remaining bias was removed computationally after sequencing. Turning to the authors' computational methods: Repertoire diversity was quantified as the Shannon entropy index using custom Python scripts. Unsorted, CD4+ and CD8+ repertoires were examined separately, except in combined analyses, for which CD4+ and CD8+ sequences were merged in silico. A clone counted as expanded when the clone's frequency after treatment rose at least 2-fold relative to C1D1, and clones undetected at baseline were given a pseudocount of 0.5. Clones with 0 or 1 copy at C1D1 were defined as singleton clones, while clones with 2 or more copies were defined as non-singleton clones. By matching protein sequences in sorted samples from the same patient, clones expanded in unsorted samples were annotated as CD4+, CD8+ or unknown. Diversity changes from C1D1 to C4D1 were tested in paired samples using Wilcoxon tests. The immuneACCESS repertoire file appears here via TCRdb, limited to in-frame rearrangements. These files lack a portion of the clones; in checked studies, under half of the deficit traces to unresolved V genes, and the cause of the others is not known. That table is the source of V, J and clone size, and D and trimming were worked out from the DNA. A total of approximately 13,000 clones appear in this sample, 80% of them only once. Of the sample, about 24% is held by the ten largest clones.

Trimming costs V 7 bases and J 0 bases, and their ends lie 9 bases apart. From cysteine to phenylalanine, the CDR3 is 13 amino acids long. CDR3 DNA only is kept here, 39 bases in frame from base 1. Looking up the germline V gene yields CDR1 MNHNS and CDR2 SASEGT. Rearrangement joined TRBV6-1 to TRBJ1-1; TRBD1 is a possible D gene, resting on 5 matching bases. The clonotype comes from a human donor with classical Hodgkin lymphoma. The sample was peripheral blood mononuclear cells (PBMCs), taken at baseline. The CDR3 has the sequence CASMRQLNTEAFF. The base sequence is TGTGCCAGCATGCGACAGTTGAACACTGAAGCTTTCTTT.